Presented here are 30 T cell receptor beta chains from one specimen sequenced in a study of cytomegalovirus exposure and HLA in healthy donors. Clones were read by immunoSEQ multiplex PCR, and TCRdb kept only the in-frame ones, dropping some. In the table there are about 240,000 clones, roughly 89% of which are singletons. Sequencing was performed on PBMCs. These receptors were collected from a man aged 18 to 35 in good health and CMV-seronegative.

This chain uses TRBV6-5 with TRBJ2-1, with D perhaps matching TRBD1 (6 bases). The CDR3 consists of 16 residues. Trimming removed 0 bases at V and 10 bases at J, with 19 bases between. Germline V lookup: CDR1 MNHEY, CDR2 SVGAGI. The CDR3, as DNA: TGTGCCAGCAGTTACTCGGCAGGACAGCCTCCCCAAGAGCAGTTCTTC. Encoded protein: CASSYSAGQPPQEQFF.

The rearrangement links TRBV15 to TRBJ2-5; 8 bases are a match to TRBD1. The CDR3 runs to 18 residues. V was pared by 5 bases and J by 5 bases, with 19 bases of the junction left unmatched. Per germline, CDR1 LNHNV and CDR2 YYDKDF (reference sequence). Here the CDR3 DNA reads TGTGCCACCAGCCCTCGGGACAGGACTCTTGCGGGAAAGGAGACCCAGTACTTC. Encoded protein: CATSPRDRTLAGKETQYF.

The genes are TRBV30 and TRBJ1-5; D gene uncertain. Germline CDR1 reads GTSNPN; CDR2 reads SVGIG (reference sequence). The CDR3 covers 14 residues. The ends were cut back, 5 bases at V and 5 bases at J, with 16 bases in the middle. CDR3 bases: TGTGCCTGGGGTTACGTAAGTGCGGATCAGCCCCAGCATTTT. Translating gives CAWGYVSADQPQHF.

The count of this clone is one. The chain combines TRBV5-4 with TRBJ2-7; possible D gene TRBD1, 6 bases. Germline V gene lookup returns CDR1 SGHNT and CDR2 YYREEE (reference sequence). The CDR3 is 15 amino acids. Trimming took off 3 bases at V and 3 bases at J, with 16 bases between the two ends. This chain's CDR3 is CASSSPVTGHYEQYF. For the CDR3, the DNA is TGTGCCAGCAGCTCCCCGGTGACAGGACACTACGAGCAGTACTTC.

J is TRBJ2-7 and V is TRBV19, with 8 bases identical to TRBD2. From germline, CDR1 is LNHDA and CDR2 SQIVND (reference sequence). This CDR3 region has 14 residues. Trimming took 1 base from V and 5 from J; bases not matched to a gene: 4. The chain's CDR3 is CASSIAGGPHEQYF. CDR3 bases: TGTGCCAGTAGTATAGCGGGAGGGCCTCACGAGCAGTACTTC. Based on the CDR3 plus reference TRBV19 and TRBJ2-7, the full variable domain is DGGITQSPKYLFRKEGQNVTLSCEQNLNHDAMYWYRQDPGQGLRLIYYSQIVNDFQKGDIAEGYSVSREKKESFPLTVTSAQKNPTAFYLCASSIAGGPHEQYFGPGTRLTVT.

J is TRBJ2-3 and V is TRBV7-8; 9 positions agree with TRBD2. The CDR3 totals 15 residues. Germline CDR1 reads SGHVS; CDR2 reads FQNEAQ. The trim removed 3 bases at V and 0 bases at J, leaving 1 base unmatched. The CDR3 region is CASSFLAGSTDTQYF. DNA for the CDR3: TGTGCCAGCAGCTTTCTAGCGGGAAGCACAGATACGCAGTATTTT.

The sample holds one count of this clone. The chain combines TRBV25-1 with TRBJ2-1, with D perhaps TRBD1 (5 bases). Trimming left V 8 bases short and J 10 bases short, with 15 bases between. The germline CDR1 and CDR2 sequences are MGHDK and SYGVNS. The length of the CDR3 is 12 residues. In DNA form, the CDR3 reads TGTGCCAGCTCTGTCATTCCAGGGGAGCAGTTCTTC. It translates to CASSVIPGEQFF. The whole variable domain, filled in from reference TRBV25-1 and TRBJ2-1, reads EADIYQTPRYLVIGTGKKITLECSQTMGHDKMYWYQQDPGMELHLIHYSYGVNSTEKGDLSSESTVSRIRTEHFPLTLESARPSHTSQYLCASSVIPGEQFFGPGTRLTVL.

V and J are TRBV7-9 and TRBJ1-6, with TRBD1 matching over 9 bases. The germline V gene encodes CDR1 SEHNR and CDR2 FQNEAQ (reference sequence). V shed 5 bases, J shed 9 bases, and the junction held 11 bases outside the gene matches. The CDR3 is 16 amino acids. CDR3 DNA: TGTGCCAGCAGCCCCCCCCCGGACAGGGGTTCTTCACCCCTCCACTTT. Translated, it gives CASSPPPDRGSSPLHF.

The genes are TRBV29-1 and TRBJ2-3, with D maybe TRBD1 (6 bases). CDR1 is SQVTM and CDR2 is ANQGSEA in the germline V gene. The germline V and J ends were trimmed by 4 bases and 2 bases, with 13 bases remaining between them. This CDR3 contains 14 residues. For the CDR3, the DNA is TGCAGCGTTGTCGGGACATCAAACACAGATACGCAGTATTTT. Protein product: CSVVGTSNTDTQYF.

Remarks on this clone: The DNA is left out, because the CDR3 cannot be placed on it with certainty; the CDR3 is given as TCRdb lists it. The J gene is TRBJ1-2, the V gene TRBV7-3; the D call in the table, TRBD1, was not verified against the DNA. Counting both end residues, the CDR3 totals 14 amino acids. Germline CDR1 is SGHTA and CDR2 is FQGTGA. The CDR3 is CASSFGPGNYGYTF.

The genes are TRBV7-2 and TRBJ2-7; D gene unclear. With 5 bases removed from V and 2 bases from J, the gap between germline ends came to 10 bases. Germline CDR1 and CDR2: SGHTA and FQGNSA. The CDR3 totals 13 residues. The CDR3 region has the DNA TGTGCCAGCAGCCTCGGGTTTGCCTACGAGCAGTACTTC. It is translated as CASSLGFAYEQYF. Drawing the rest from reference TRBV7-2 and TRBJ2-7, the complete variable domain is GAGVSQSPSNKVTEKGKDVELRCDPISGHTALYWYRQSLGQGLEFLIYFQGNSAPDKSGLPSDRFSAERTGGSVSTLTIQRTQQEDSAVYLCASSLGFAYEQYFGPGTRLTVT.

A single count supports this clone. The chain carries TRBV10-2 and TRBJ2-3; D perhaps matches TRBD2 (6 bases). V dropped 7 bases and J dropped 4 bases, with 18 bases sitting between them. There are 15 residues in the CDR3. Germline loops: CDR1 WSHSY, CDR2 SAAADI. The CDR3 here is CASNSGTFHPDTQYF. CDR3 bases: TGCGCCAGCAATTCCGGGACTTTCCACCCAGATACGCAGTATTTT.

The rearrangement links TRBV5-1 to TRBJ2-1; the D gene is possibly TRBD2 (5 bases). V was pared by 1 base and J by 4 bases, with 21 bases between. Germline V gives CDR1 SGHRS, CDR2 YFSETQ. This CDR3 is 18 amino acids long. CDR3 coding DNA: TGCGCCAGCAGCTTGTCGAGCGGTGAAAATGGTCGGTACAATGAGCAGTTCTTC. This encodes CASSLSSGENGRYNEQFF. Together with reference TRBV5-1 and TRBJ2-1, the CDR3 gives the full variable domain: KAGVTQTPRYLIKTRGQQVTLSCSPISGHRSVSWYQQTPGQGLQFLFEYFSETQRNKGNFPGRFSGRQFSNSRSEMNVSTLELGDSALYLCASSLSSGENGRYNEQFFGPGTRLTVL.

The genes are TRBV15 and TRBJ1-1, with 7 nucleotides matching TRBD1. The ends lost 5 bases at V and 1 base at J; junction bases unmatched: 4. The CDR3 loop spans 14 amino acids. CDR1 is LNHNV, CDR2 YYDKDF, per germline (reference sequence). The CDR3 spells CATSRRGKNTEAFF. The CDR3 DNA is TGTGCCACCAGCCGCAGGGGGAAGAACACTGAAGCTTTCTTT.

The chain employs TRBV5-1 and TRBJ2-3, with TRBD1 matching 8 bases. The germline CDR1 and CDR2 sequences are SGHRS and YFSETQ. This CDR3 comprises 13 residues. Trimming took 4 bases from V and 4 from J; bases not matched to a gene: 2. CDR3 protein: CASSPQGADTQYF. CDR3 coding DNA: TGCGCCAGCAGCCCACAGGGGGCAGATACGCAGTATTTT.

V usage is TRBV7-2 and J usage is TRBJ1-5, with TRBD1 identical over 8 bases. The CDR3 extends over 16 amino acids. V was pared by 4 bases and J by 3 bases, with 8 bases of the junction left unmatched. Germline V gene lookup returns CDR1 SGHTA and CDR2 FQGNSA. The chain's CDR3 is CASSWDRTPYNQPQHF. CDR3 nucleotides: TGTGCCAGCAGCTGGGACAGGACACCTTACAATCAGCCCCAGCATTTT.

V usage is TRBV5-6 and J usage is TRBJ2-7; 9 bases match TRBD1. There are 14 residues in the CDR3. V shed 4 bases and J 4 bases; nucleotides not matched to a gene: 6. Looked up from germline, CDR1 is SGHDT and CDR2 is YYEEEE. The CDR3 loop is CASSPGTGIYEQYF. The CDR3 DNA reads as TGTGCCAGCAGCCCCGGGACAGGGATTTACGAGCAGTACTTC.

This sequence joins TRBV11-2 and TRBJ2-7, with 12 bases aligning to TRBD2. V gave up 3 bases and J gave up 6 bases; unmatched junction bases: 3. This CDR3 has 14 residues. The germline V gene has CDR1 SGHAT and CDR2 FQNNGV. CDR3 coding DNA: TGTGCCAGCAGCTTCCTAGCGGGGGGGCGCGAGCAGTACTTC. This sequence encodes CASSFLAGGREQYF.

This chain links TRBV28 with TRBJ2-7; 11 bases match TRBD1. Germline CDR1 is MDHEN and CDR2 is SYDVKM. The CDR3 length is 14 residues. After removal of 6 bases from V and 5 bases from J, the junction contained 6 bases not matched to a gene. The CDR3 nucleotides read TGTGCCAGCAGGGGGACAGGGGGTAAACACGAGCAGTACTTC. It translates to CASRGTGGKHEQYF.

The V gene is TRBV7-2, the J gene TRBJ2-3; TRBD2 matches at 10 bases. The V gene's germline CDR1 is SGHTA and CDR2 FQGNSA. CDR3 length: 18 residues. V was clipped by 5 bases and J by 4 bases; unmatched bases: 15. The CDR3 is CASSQEEASGSLADTQYF. As DNA, the CDR3 is TGTGCCAGCAGCCAAGAAGAGGCTAGCGGGAGTCTGGCAGATACGCAGTATTTT.

This chain uses TRBV7-9 with TRBJ1-1; tentative D call: TRBD1 (5 bases). CDR1 and CDR2 from the germline V gene are SEHNR and FQNEAQ (reference sequence). There are 13 residues in the CDR3. Trimming shortened V by 8 bases and J by 0 bases, and 10 bases separated the two germline ends. The CDR3: CASEGVLNTEAFF. CDR3 DNA sequence: TGTGCCAGCGAAGGGGTCTTGAACACTGAAGCTTTCTTT.

DNA for the CDR3: TGTGCCAGCAGCGGGGGCGGGAATATATACAATGAGCAGTTCTTC. Amino acid sequence: CASSGGGNIYNEQFF. The chain joins TRBV9 to TRBJ2-1, with TRBD2 as a possible D gene (6 bases). The CDR3 consists of 15 residues. Germline-derived CDR1 and CDR2 are SGDLS and YYNGEE. Trimming removed 3 bases at V and 4 bases at J, with 14 bases between.

The chain has TRBV6-4 and TRBJ2-2, with 9 bases fitting TRBD1. The V and J ends lost 6 bases and 4 bases, in that order; junction bases with no gene match: 6. CDR3 size: 15 residues. Per germline, CDR1 MRHNA and CDR2 SNTAGT. The CDR3 coding sequence is TGTGCCAGCAGCGCCGGGACAGGGTCCACCGGGGAGCTGTTTTTT. It yields the protein CASSAGTGSTGELFF.

The chain carries TRBV27 and TRBJ1-4; 8 bases match TRBD1. Per the germline V gene, CDR1 is MNHEY and CDR2 is SMNVEV (reference sequence). The CDR3 has 15 residues. The V segment lost 5 bases and the J segment 8 bases; nucleotides outside the gene matches: 10. The CDR3 is CASSHYLTGEEKLFF. CDR3 DNA: TGTGCCAGCAGTCACTACCTGACAGGGGAGGAAAAACTGTTTTTT.

A few counts support this clone. V and J are TRBV2 and TRBJ2-2; no clear D. The ends were cut back, 7 bases at V and 8 bases at J, with 11 bases in the middle. The CDR3 totals 12 residues. Germline V gene sequence: CDR1 SNHLY, CDR2 FYNNEI. CDR3 residues: CASTRVRGELFF. In DNA form, the CDR3 reads TGTGCCAGCACTCGGGTCCGTGGGGAGCTGTTTTTT.

This clone was detected only once. The V and J genes are TRBV28 and TRBJ1-5; TRBD1 aligns across 7 bases. CDR3 length equals 16 residues. Germline V gene lookup returns CDR1 MDHEN and CDR2 SYDVKM. J was trimmed by 4 bases and V by 5 bases; bases with no gene match: 11. The CDR3 DNA sequence: TGTGCCAGCAGTCCCCCATCTGACAGGGTAAATCAGCCCCAGCATTTT. Translating it yields CASSPPSDRVNQPQHF.

The chain combines TRBV7-3 with TRBJ1-6, with a tentative D call TRBD1 (5 bases). Trimming left V 2 bases short and J 11 bases short, with 10 bases between. Germline V gene data show CDR1 as SGHTA and CDR2 as FQGTGA. CDR3 length: 13 residues. The CDR3 is CASSLQGDTPLHF. CDR3 nucleotide sequence: TGTGCCAGCAGCTTACAGGGCGATACACCCCTCCACTTT.

This chain joins TRBV10-2 and TRBJ1-2; perhaps TRBD1 as D (5 bases). Trimming left V 3 bases short and J 2 bases short, with 13 bases between. Looked up from germline, CDR1 is WSHSY and CDR2 is SAAADI. The CDR3 has 15 residues. Written as DNA, the CDR3 is TGCGCCAGCAGTGATAGGGGACTCATAAACTATGGCTACACCTTC. Its protein is CASSDRGLINYGYTF.

CDR3 protein: CASSLLAGYPQYF. CDR3 coding DNA: TGTGCCAGCAGCTTACTAGCGGGATATCCTCAGTACTTC. The chain is built from TRBV27 and TRBJ2-7; 10 nucleotides agree with TRBD2. The CDR3 is 13 residues long. Germline V gene data show CDR1 as MNHEY and CDR2 as SMNVEV (reference sequence). V was pared by 6 bases and J by 10 bases, with 9 bases of the junction left unmatched.

V is TRBV28 and J is TRBJ2-2, with 9 bases identical to TRBD2. The V and J ends lost 2 bases and 4 bases, in that order; junction bases with no gene match: 14. CDR3 length equals 19 residues. Germline V gene data show CDR1 as MDHEN and CDR2 as SYDVKM. CDR3 residues: CASSLPAYSGSLVTGELFF. In nucleotides, the CDR3 is TGTGCCAGCAGTTTACCCGCTTATAGCGGGAGTCTGGTCACCGGGGAGCTGTTTTTT. The full variable domain, completed using reference TRBV28 and TRBJ2-2, is DVKVTQSSRYLVKRTGEKVFLECVQDMDHENMFWYRQDPGLGLRLIYFSYDVKMKEKGDIPEGYSVSREKKERFSLILESASTNQTSMYLCASSLPAYSGSLVTGELFFGEGSRLTVL.